This T cell receptor (beta chain) was sequenced in a study of monozygotic twins with cystic fibrosis (dated by TCRdb to 2020 to 2023). Regarding the study in general: Around 3.1 micrograms of fragmented DNA went through around 16 PCR cycles to produce barcoded libraries. The cohort included ten female and six male twin pairs, mostly children and adolescents, aged roughly 2.0 to 36.4 years with a median of 9.1 years. Data for three of the twin pairs had previously been reported in another context. On the day blood was drawn, the twins' weight-for-height and FEVPerc (FEV1 disease centile) were ranked against those of the roughly 1,100 cohort participants. TCR beta repertoires were compared within and between 16 monozygotic twin pairs with cystic fibrosis so that genetic influence on V and J gene usage could be assessed.

Of note for this clone: The antigen this receptor binds is unknown. Base quality data are lacking; no much larger clone is found one base away.

Study-level results and caveats: Simpson clonality was found to be generally low (median approximately 0.009), suggesting a naive-dominated repertoire, although higher clonality was observed in the most severely affected patients. No association turned up between shared CDR3 numbers and age, concordance or disease severity, and the cohort was small. Nucleotide-identical clonotype sharing was significantly higher within monozygotic CF twin pairs than between unrelated CF individuals (P = 0.000026, Mann-Whitney). V gene usage was most similar to the co-twin in 13 of 16 pairs, and J usage was most similar to the co-twin in 8 of 16 pairs, which suggests genetic constraints.

The twin pairs came from the European Cystic Fibrosis Twin and Sibling Study Cohort, which recruited patients from roughly 160 CF clinics across 14 European countries. Zygosity and CFTR genotype were verified in-house, with zygosity tested by multiplex PCR of nine short tandem repeat loci. Peripheral blood was sampled from each twin, and clinical parameters were recorded on the day of blood sampling. Genomic DNA was isolated from peripheral blood cells with phenol/chloroform and kept in TE buffer at 4 degrees C. V is cut by 3 bases and J by 0 bases, and the space between the germline ends is 11 bases. The CDR3 goes from the cysteine to the phenylalanine over 16 residues. Only the CDR3 portion is preserved as DNA: 48 bases, with reading frame beginning at the first base. For CDR1 and CDR2, the germline V gene lists SNHLY and FYNNEI. Following the manufacturer's instructions, the researchers used the immunoSEQ immune profiling system to amplify TCR beta CDR3 regions via multiplex PCR. Sequencing was performed on an Illumina NextSeq system. Per the authors' processing: The immunoSEQ Analyzer platform handled processing of the sequence data, and clonality was calculated by taking the square root of Simpson's index of productive rearrangements. Similarity in V and J usage was measured by Jensen-Shannon distance, and OLGA was used to compute CDR3 generation probabilities. Shared CDR3 sequences were searched in the immuneACCESS database (August 2020) and in VDJdb (December 2020). TCRdb's version of the immuneACCESS table is confined to in-frame rearrangements and falls short of the full clone set. An unresolved V gene accounts for under half of the shortfall where checked; the remainder is of unknown origin. V, J and clone size were drawn from that table, and D and trimming were deduced from the DNA. A total of some 30,000 clones appear in this sample, around 90% of them only once. Of the sample, over 0.7% is held by the ten largest clones.

Sequenced: blood. The chain couples TRBV2 to TRBJ2-2, with no confidently assigned D gene. The sequence derives from a girl aged 2 to 10 with cystic fibrosis. The bases read TGTGCCAGCAGTGACGGTGGGCAGGCGAACACCGGGGAGCTGTTTTTT. Its coded protein is CASSDGGQANTGELFF.